The rows below give T cell receptor beta chains drawn from one sample of a study of T cells in Graves' hyperthyroidism and ophthalmopathy. TCRdb reprocessed the multiplex PCR reads via MiXCR and lists one record per CDR3 protein. The sample holds about 420,000 distinct CDR3 sequences, roughly 14% seen once. The sequenced sample consisted of blood. The origin of the receptors is a young woman with Graves' hyperthyroidism. Both conserved end residues are part of each CDR3. Only some rows state a clone size, as once, few, many or a class for expanded clones.

clone_size v_call cdr3_aa
many TRBV5-1 CASSLRTSGSTDTQYF
many TRBV11-2 CASSLRTSGSVEQFF
many TRBV2 CASTPGGGELFF
- TRBV20-1 CSAIPTTVPNYEQYF
- TRBV24-1 CATRDSYTSTDTQYF
few TRBV5-1 CASSLGQGSYNSPLHF
few TRBV5-1 CASSLSGADGNTIYF
many TRBV11-2 CASSLTGTYTDTQYF
many TRBV5-1 CASSSPGQGSYTEAFF
- TRBV6-1 CASSGSRDRGPRDTQYF
many TRBV7-3 CASSQGQVGTEAFF
many TRBV29-1 CSVRTGAYEQYF
- TRBV4-2 CASSQSPSRGVEAFF
few TRBV7-9 CAIDRLAGIYEQYF
- TRBV4-1 CASSRGLAGSIEIAKNIQYF
- TRBV6-2/TRBV6-3 CASSPTADYGYTF
many TRBV20-1 CSASWWGAGVGAHSTDTQYF
many TRBV12-3/TRBV12-4 CASSRRGVGYEQYF
- TRBV4-1 CASSRELGGVGEQYF
few TRBV12-3/TRBV12-4 CASRLTGRYGYTF
many TRBV18 CASSPYGTGYNQPQHF
- TRBV11-3 CASSLSPNIERSNQPQHF
many TRBV5-1 CASSYGTSGYEQYF